This TCR beta chain derives from a study of metastatic and nonmetastatic thyroid tumors. As for the study in general: Both malignant and benign thyroid patients supplied peripheral blood and tumor or nodule tissue samples, across which the repertoires of these patients were then compared.

Every patient underwent thyroid surgery untreated. TCRdb re-analyzed the PCR reads using MiXCR. The sample contains nearly 25,000 clones, around 26% of which appear only once. A note on this clone: The target antigen is unknown. Being one base from a much bigger clone, this may be a read error.

The CDR3 covers 13 residues. The V and J ends lost 3 bases and 4 bases respectively, with 8 bases between them. CDR1 is SGDLS and CDR2 is YYNGEE in the germline V gene. Study-level results: Within blood and tumor, benign nodules reportedly had significantly lower TCR beta diversity than malignant thyroid tumors did.

Sequenced: blood. V gene TRBV9 combines with J gene TRBJ2-1; D not certain. The receptor comes from a male donor with papillary thyroid cancer or a benign thyroid nodule (not recorded which). Some clones in this sample may be carry-over from other donors' samples. Here the CDR3 DNA reads TGTGCCAGCAGCGCCGACCCATACAATGAGCAGTTCTTC. Amino acids: CASSADPYNEQFF.